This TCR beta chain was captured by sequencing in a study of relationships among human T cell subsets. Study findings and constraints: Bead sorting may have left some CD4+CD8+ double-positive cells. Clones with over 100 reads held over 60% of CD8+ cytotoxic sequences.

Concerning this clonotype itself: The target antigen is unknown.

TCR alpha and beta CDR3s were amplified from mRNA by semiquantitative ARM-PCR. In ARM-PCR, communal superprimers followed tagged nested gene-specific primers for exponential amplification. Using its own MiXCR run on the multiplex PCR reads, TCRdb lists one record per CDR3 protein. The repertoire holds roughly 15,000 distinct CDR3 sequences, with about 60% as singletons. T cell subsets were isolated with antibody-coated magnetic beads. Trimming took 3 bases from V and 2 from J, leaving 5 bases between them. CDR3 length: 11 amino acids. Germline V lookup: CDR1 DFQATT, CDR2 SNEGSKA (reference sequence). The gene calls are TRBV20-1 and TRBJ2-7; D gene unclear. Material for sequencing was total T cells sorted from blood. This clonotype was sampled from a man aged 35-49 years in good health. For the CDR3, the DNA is TGCAGTGCTAGTCGGGCCTACGAGCAGTACTTC. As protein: CSASRAYEQYF.